The entry that follows covers one T cell receptor beta chain sequence. CDR3 size: 17 residues. V lost 5 bases and J lost 3, with 20 bases in between. Germline V gene sequence: CDR1 LNHDA, CDR2 SQIVND (reference sequence). This sample stems from a study of blood T cell repertoires in COVID-19. About the study: The United States, Italy and Spain supplied acute and convalescent COVID-19 samples. From T cells, B-cell-depleted T cells, or PBMCs came the material, which was cDNA or gDNA.

Only in-frame clones appear in the TCRdb table, and some are missing; sequencing was by immunoSEQ multiplex PCR. Found here are 140,000 to 150,000 clones, roughly 80% of them singletons; the top ten hold roughly 8.8%. This chain uses TRBV19 with TRBJ2-1, with D perhaps TRBD1 (5 bases). The sequencing sample was made of peripheral blood. This TCR was sampled from a human donor with acute or convalescent COVID-19. The donor label of this sample is uncertain. As DNA, the CDR3 is TGTGCCAGTAGTCCTGGGGAACAGGTCGACGTCTACAATGAGCAGTTCTTC. Translating it yields CASSPGEQVDVYNEQFF.